The entry below describes one TCR beta chain. Its target is not known. TCRdb's table, derived via immunoSEQ multiplex PCR, lists solely in-frame clones and lacks some. The sample holds some 30,000 clones, roughly 90% seen once. Documented time point: week 23, last vaccination. Vaccination comprised doses that each held 300 ug of mutant IDH1 20-mer peptide, plus topical imiquimod. These data originate in a study of a mutant IDH1 vaccine in newly diagnosed glioma. Study information: Either 4-6 weeks after radiotherapy alone or alongside temozolomide, vaccination was begun.

CDR3 size: 13 residues. CDR1 ENHRY and CDR2 SYGVKD come from the germline V gene. V shed 7 bases and J shed 3 bases, with 12 bases lying between them. The rearrangement joins TRBV10-3 to TRBJ1-1, with D unclear. This receptor was obtained from a man aged 35-49 years with glioma. The sample consisted of PBMCs, taken from a glioma patient whose treatment included an IDH1 peptide vaccine. The CDR3 DNA reads as TGTGCCATCACTAGGAGTGGTGACACTGAAGCTTTCTTT. It translates to CAITRSGDTEAFF.